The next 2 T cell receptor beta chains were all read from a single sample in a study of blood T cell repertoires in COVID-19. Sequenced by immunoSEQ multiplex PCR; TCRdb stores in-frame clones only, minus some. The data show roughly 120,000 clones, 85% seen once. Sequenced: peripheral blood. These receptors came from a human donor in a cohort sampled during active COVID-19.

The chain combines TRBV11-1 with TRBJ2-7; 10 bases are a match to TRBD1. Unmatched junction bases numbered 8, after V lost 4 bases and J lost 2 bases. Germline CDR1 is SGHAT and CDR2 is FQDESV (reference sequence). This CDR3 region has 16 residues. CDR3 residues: CASSSPGQGMAYEQYF. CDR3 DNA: TGTGCCAGCAGCTCCCCGGGACAGGGGATGGCCTACGAGCAGTACTTC. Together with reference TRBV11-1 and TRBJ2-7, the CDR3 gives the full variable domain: EAEVAQSPRYKITEKSQAVAFWCDPISGHATLYWYRQILGQGPELLVQFQDESVVDDSQLPKDRFSAERLKGVDSTLKIQPAELGDSAMYLCASSSPGQGMAYEQYFGPGTRLTVT.

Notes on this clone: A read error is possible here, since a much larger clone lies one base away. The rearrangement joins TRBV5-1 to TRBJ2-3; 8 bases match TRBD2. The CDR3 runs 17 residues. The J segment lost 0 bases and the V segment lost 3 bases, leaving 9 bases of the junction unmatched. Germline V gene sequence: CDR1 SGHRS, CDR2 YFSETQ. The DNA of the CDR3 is TGCGCCAGCAGCTGGGGGGGCGGGGGGCCGAGCACAGATACGCAGTATTTT. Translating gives CASSWGGGGPSTDTQYF. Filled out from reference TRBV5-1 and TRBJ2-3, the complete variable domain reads KAGVTQTPRYLIKTRGQQVTLSCSPISGHRSVSWYQQTPGQGLQFLFEYFSETQRNKGNFPGRFSGRQFSNSRSEMNVSTLELGDSALYLCASSWGGGGPSTDTQYFGPGTRLTVL.